This T cell receptor (beta chain) was found in a study of T cell responses to AZD1222 COVID-19 vaccine. Remarks on this clone: Its target is unknown.

There are 13 residues in the CDR3. Germline V lookup: CDR1 MNHEY, CDR2 SMNVEV (reference sequence). Trimming removed 1 base at V and 6 bases at J, with 10 bases between. Study conclusions and caveats: All repertoire sampling was performed exclusively after the peak T cell response. The CD4 TCRs associated with vaccination extended across spike and predominated at 160-218 and 743-854. At study baseline, merely six AZD1222 recipients were seropositive.

Using immunoSEQ multiplex PCR, the repertoire was profiled, and TCRdb retains in-frame clones only, with some absent. In the table there are about 120,000 clones, 90% to 95% of which are singletons. This sequence joins TRBV27 and TRBJ2-7; maybe TRBD1 (5 bases). The sample here was peripheral blood, taken on day 0 of AZD1222 vaccination. This receptor was identified in an adult in good health. The CDR3 loop reads CASSLFVRAEQYF. CDR3 sequence (DNA): TGTGCCAGCAGTTTATTCGTCAGGGCCGAGCAGTACTTC.